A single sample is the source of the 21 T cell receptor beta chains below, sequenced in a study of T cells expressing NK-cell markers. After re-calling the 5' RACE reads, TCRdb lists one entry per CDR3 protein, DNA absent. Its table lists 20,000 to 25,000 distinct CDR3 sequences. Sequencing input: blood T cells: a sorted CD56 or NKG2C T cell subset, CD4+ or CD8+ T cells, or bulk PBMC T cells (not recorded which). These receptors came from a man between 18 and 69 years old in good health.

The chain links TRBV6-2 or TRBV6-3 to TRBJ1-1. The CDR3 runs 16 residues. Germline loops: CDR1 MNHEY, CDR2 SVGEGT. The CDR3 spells CASSRRSGLMNTEAFF.

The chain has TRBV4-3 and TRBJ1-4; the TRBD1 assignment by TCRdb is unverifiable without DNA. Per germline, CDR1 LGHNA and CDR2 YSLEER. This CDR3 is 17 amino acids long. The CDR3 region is CASSQDYGADVSRKLFF.

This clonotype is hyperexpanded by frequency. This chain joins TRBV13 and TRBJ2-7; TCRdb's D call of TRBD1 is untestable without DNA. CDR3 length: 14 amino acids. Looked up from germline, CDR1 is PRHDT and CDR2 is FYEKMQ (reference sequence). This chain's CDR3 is CASGTGAGVYEQYF. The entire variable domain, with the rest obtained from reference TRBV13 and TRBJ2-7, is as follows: AAGVIQSPRHLIKEKRETATLKCYPIPRHDTVYWYQQGPGQDPQFLISFYEKMQSDKGSIPDRFSAQQFSDYHSELNMSSLELGDSALYFCASGTGAGVYEQYFGPGTRLTVT.

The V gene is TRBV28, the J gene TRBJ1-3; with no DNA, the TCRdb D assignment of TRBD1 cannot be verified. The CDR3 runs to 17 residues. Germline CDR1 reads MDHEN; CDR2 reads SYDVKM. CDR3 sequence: CASRIMTGLPSGNTIYF.

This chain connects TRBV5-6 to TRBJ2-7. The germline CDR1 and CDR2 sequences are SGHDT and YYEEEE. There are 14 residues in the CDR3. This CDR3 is CASSTTDTTYEQYF.

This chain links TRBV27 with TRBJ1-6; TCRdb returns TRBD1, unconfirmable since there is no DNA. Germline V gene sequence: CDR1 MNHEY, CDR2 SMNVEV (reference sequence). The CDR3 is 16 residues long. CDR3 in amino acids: CASSLSTGLAISPLHF.

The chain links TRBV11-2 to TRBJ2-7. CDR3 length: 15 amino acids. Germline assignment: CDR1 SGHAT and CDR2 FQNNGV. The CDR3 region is CASSLVSRGSYEQYF.

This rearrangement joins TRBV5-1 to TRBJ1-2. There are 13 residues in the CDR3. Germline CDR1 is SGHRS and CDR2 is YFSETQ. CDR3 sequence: CASSLDTNYGYTF.

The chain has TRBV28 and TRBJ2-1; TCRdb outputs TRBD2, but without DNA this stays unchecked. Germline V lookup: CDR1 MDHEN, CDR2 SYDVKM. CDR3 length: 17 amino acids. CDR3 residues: CASSLCRAGGPHCEQFF.

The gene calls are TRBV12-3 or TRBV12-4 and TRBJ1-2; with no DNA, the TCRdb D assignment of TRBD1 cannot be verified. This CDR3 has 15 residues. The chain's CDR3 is CASSLAGGVWSGYTF.

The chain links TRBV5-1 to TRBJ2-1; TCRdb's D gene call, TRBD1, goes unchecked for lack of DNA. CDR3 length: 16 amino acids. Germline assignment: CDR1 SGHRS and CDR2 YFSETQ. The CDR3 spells CASSGGLATTGNEQFF. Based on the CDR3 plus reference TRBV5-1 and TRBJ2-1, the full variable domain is KAGVTQTPRYLIKTRGQQVTLSCSPISGHRSVSWYQQTPGQGLQFLFEYFSETQRNKGNFPGRFSGRQFSNSRSEMNVSTLELGDSALYLCASSGGLATTGNEQFFGPGTRLTVL.

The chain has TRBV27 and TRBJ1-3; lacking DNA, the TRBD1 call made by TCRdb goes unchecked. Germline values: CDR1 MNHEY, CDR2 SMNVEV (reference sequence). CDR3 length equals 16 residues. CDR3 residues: CASSETGALAGNTIYF.

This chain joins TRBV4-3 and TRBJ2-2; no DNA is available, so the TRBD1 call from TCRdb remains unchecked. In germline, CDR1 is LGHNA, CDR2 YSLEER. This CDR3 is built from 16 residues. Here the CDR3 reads CASSQAGTSPPGELFF.

The CDR3 loop reads CASSPRAQDTQYF. The chain employs TRBV6-6 and TRBJ2-3; TCRdb reports TRBD2, a call that lacks DNA to check it against. The CDR3 contains 13 residues. Looked up from germline, CDR1 is MNHNY and CDR2 is SVGAGI (reference sequence).

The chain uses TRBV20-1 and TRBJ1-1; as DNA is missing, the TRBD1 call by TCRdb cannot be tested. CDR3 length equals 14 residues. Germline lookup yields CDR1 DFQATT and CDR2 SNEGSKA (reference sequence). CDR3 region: CSARIGRGAAEAFF.

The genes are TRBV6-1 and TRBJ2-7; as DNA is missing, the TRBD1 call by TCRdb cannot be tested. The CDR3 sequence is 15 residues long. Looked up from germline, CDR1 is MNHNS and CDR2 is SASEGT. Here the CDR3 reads CASRRNEGPSYEQYF.

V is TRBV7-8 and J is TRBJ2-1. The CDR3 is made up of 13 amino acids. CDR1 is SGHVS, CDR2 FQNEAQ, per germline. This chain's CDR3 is CASSSIERGEQFF.

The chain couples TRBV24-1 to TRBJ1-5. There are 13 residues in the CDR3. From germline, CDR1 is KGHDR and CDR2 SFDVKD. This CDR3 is CATSATSNQPQHF.

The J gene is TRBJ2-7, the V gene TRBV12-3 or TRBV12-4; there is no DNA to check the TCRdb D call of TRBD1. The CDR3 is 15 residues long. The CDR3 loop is CASSWSPGSTYEQYF.

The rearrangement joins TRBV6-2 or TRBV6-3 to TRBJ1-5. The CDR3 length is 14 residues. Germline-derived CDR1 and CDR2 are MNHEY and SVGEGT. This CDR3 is CASSPDGENQPQHF.

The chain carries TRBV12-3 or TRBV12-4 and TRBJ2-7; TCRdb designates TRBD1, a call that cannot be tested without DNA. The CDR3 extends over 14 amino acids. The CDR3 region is CASRIQGISYEQYF.